This TCR beta chain was obtained from a study of T cell responses to AZD1222 COVID-19 vaccine. Method: immunoSEQ multiplex PCR; TCRdb's copy keeps in-frame clones and lacks some. The sample carries fewer than 150,000 clones, roughly 90% recorded once. The CDR3 totals 16 residues. V was cut by 5 bases and J by 0 bases, with 11 bases left in between. The germline V gene has CDR1 MDHEN and CDR2 SYDVKM. This clone has just one count. Its antigen is currently unknown. The study, taken as a whole, reports: Compared with day 0, the breadth and depth of the Spike-specific TCR repertoire rose significantly after two doses of AZD1222.

This clonotype originated in an adult who received the AZD1222 COVID-19 vaccine. The sample in question was peripheral blood, obtained 28 days after the second AZD1222 dose. The chain has TRBV28 and TRBJ2-6, with D perhaps given as TRBD1 or TRBD2 (5 bases each). In DNA, the CDR3 is TGTGCCAGCAGTAAGGGACCCCACTCTGGGGCCAACGTCCTGACTTTC. Translation: CASSKGPHSGANVLTF.